One and the same sample provided the 22 T cell receptor beta chains below, sequenced in a study of blood T cell repertoires in COVID-19. The assay was immunoSEQ multiplex PCR, and TCRdb's table has in-frame clones only and misses some. The table shows just under 350,000 clones, with 83% occurring only once. The sequencing sample was made of peripheral blood. These receptors originate from a man younger than 40 with active or convalescent COVID-19.

This clone has a single count. V gene TRBV7-6 combines with J gene TRBJ1-2; D remains ambiguous. The CDR3 loop spans 15 amino acids. Trimming left V 2 bases short and J 0 bases short, with 10 bases between. Looked up from germline, CDR1 is SGHVS and CDR2 is FNYEAQ. The CDR3 coding sequence is TGTGCCAGCAGCTTAATTCGTAGTTCTAACTATGGCTACACCTTC. Translation gives CASSLIRSSNYGYTF.

The chain carries TRBV29-1 and TRBJ1-2; D uncertain. Germline assignment: CDR1 SQVTM and CDR2 ANQGSEA. This CDR3 region has 12 residues. V was clipped by 0 bases and J by 4 bases, with 6 bases between them. CDR3 DNA: TGCAGCGTTGAAGATCCCATCTATGGCTACACCTTC. Its translation is CSVEDPIYGYTF.

V usage is TRBV7-2 and J usage is TRBJ1-5; D may be TRBD1 (6 bases). Germline CDR1 reads SGHTA; CDR2 reads FQGNSA. The CDR3 runs 14 residues. Deletions cut 2 bases from V and 2 bases from J, with 7 bases between. CDR3 DNA: TGTGCCAGCAGCTTAAGACAGGGCAATCAGCCCCAGCATTTT. It specifies CASSLRQGNQPQHF.

The chain has TRBV7-2 and TRBJ1-1, with D uncertain. Between the trimmed V and J ends, which lost 5 bases and 1 base, there was a span of 14 bases. The CDR3 is 15 residues long. Germline CDR1 reads SGHTA; CDR2 reads FQGNSA. This CDR3 is CASSPFERGNTEAFF. CDR3 DNA: TGTGCCAGCAGCCCATTTGAGCGGGGGAACACTGAAGCTTTCTTT.

V and J are TRBV27 and TRBJ1-2; D is possibly TRBD1 (5 bases). The V gene's germline CDR1 is MNHEY and CDR2 SMNVEV (reference sequence). This CDR3 contains 13 residues. V was trimmed by 0 bases and J by 8 bases, leaving 10 bases between them. The CDR3 reads CASSLSDSGGYTF. CDR3 nucleotides: TGTGCCAGCAGTTTATCTGACAGTGGCGGCTACACCTTC.

The rearrangement uses TRBV18 and TRBJ2-3, with 8 positions matching TRBD2. The germline CDR1 and CDR2 sequences are KGHSH and LQKENI. CDR3 length: 17 residues. The V and J ends lost 3 bases and 3 bases, in that order; junction bases with no gene match: 11. The CDR3 nucleotides read TGTGCCAGCTCACCCGTCGTGCTAGCGGGTAAAACAGATACGCAGTATTTT. Translation: CASSPVVLAGKTDTQYF.

The chain is built from TRBV6-5 and TRBJ1-6; 9 bases map to TRBD1. CDR1 and CDR2 from the germline V gene are MNHEY and SVGAGI. With 9 bases clipped from V and 1 base from J, the junction kept 1 base outside the gene matches. This CDR3 spans 14 amino acids. In nucleotides, the CDR3 is TGTGCCAGACAGGGGGCGTCCTATAATTCACCCCTCCACTTT. Translated: CARQGASYNSPLHF.

The rearrangement joins TRBV25-1 to TRBJ2-3; 10 bases match TRBD2. Germline CDR1 reads MGHDK; CDR2 reads SYGVNS. The CDR3 is 17 amino acids. V shed 6 bases, J shed 0 bases, and the junction held 9 bases outside the gene matches. Here the CDR3 reads CASSFSGGLASTDTQYF. The CDR3 DNA reads as TGTGCCAGCAGCTTCTCCGGGGGACTAGCGAGCACAGATACGCAGTATTTT.

V gene TRBV6-5 combines with J gene TRBJ1-5; D ambiguous. Germline CDR1 reads MNHEY; CDR2 reads SVGAGI. The CDR3 is 14 amino acids. V dropped 6 bases and J dropped 4 bases, with 13 bases sitting between them. The CDR3 coding sequence is TGTGCCAGCAGCACATGGGAGGGAAATCAGCCCCAGCATTTT. Its translation: CASSTWEGNQPQHF.

This CDR3 is CASSPNQREKLFF. The CDR3 bases are TGTGCCAGCAGCCCGAACCAGAGGGAAAAACTGTTTTTT. The rearrangement uses TRBV11-1 and TRBJ1-4; D gene unclear. The germline V gene has CDR1 SGHAT and CDR2 FQDESV (reference sequence). The CDR3 length is 13 residues. V was clipped by 5 bases and J by 8 bases, with 12 bases between them.

J is TRBJ2-7 and V is TRBV9; D possibly corresponds to TRBD1 (6 bases). V lost 4 bases, J lost 9 bases, and 23 bases lay in between. The CDR3 runs to 15 residues. Germline loops: CDR1 SGDLS, CDR2 YYNGEE. The CDR3 protein is CASSPHRDITSGQYF. CDR3 nucleotides: TGTGCCAGCAGCCCCCACCGGGACATCACGTCTGGGCAGTACTTC.

This chain links TRBV7-9 with TRBJ1-1, with TRBD1 matching 7 bases. V lost 1 base, J lost 1 base, and 12 bases stayed unmatched. Germline V lookup: CDR1 SEHNR, CDR2 FQNEAQ (reference sequence). The CDR3 is made up of 18 amino acids. CDR3 residues: CASSLDAGQWRRNTEAFF. CDR3 bases: TGTGCCAGCAGCTTAGATGCGGGACAGTGGAGGAGGAACACTGAAGCTTTCTTT.

This rearrangement joins TRBV7-2 to TRBJ1-2; no firm D call. Looked up from germline, CDR1 is SGHTA and CDR2 is FQGNSA. Trimming removed 5 bases from V and 2 bases from J, with 12 bases in between. The CDR3 totals 14 residues. CDR3 nucleotides: TGTGCCAGCAGCAGAGCCCCGGAGAACTATGGCTACACCTTC. Translating gives CASSRAPENYGYTF.

CDR3 sequence (DNA): TGCGCCAGCAGTGAAGGGGGATCTCAGCCCCAGCATTTT. It yields the protein CASSEGGSQPQHF. This chain links TRBV10-2 with TRBJ1-5, with D perhaps TRBD1 (6 bases). Germline loops: CDR1 WSHSY, CDR2 SAAADI. Trimming stripped 3 bases from V and 6 bases from J, with 9 bases between. There are 13 residues in the CDR3.

The chain combines TRBV25-1 with TRBJ2-5, with 11 bases lining up with TRBD1. Germline assignment: CDR1 MGHDK and CDR2 SYGVNS. The CDR3 spans 15 residues. V lost 10 bases to trimming and J lost 3 bases; unmatched junction nucleotides: 10. The CDR3 DNA reads as TGTGCCACCGAACTCACGGGACAGGGGGAAGAGACCCAGTACTTC. Its translation: CATELTGQGEETQYF.

The chain recombines TRBV5-8 with TRBJ2-7; D remains unclear. The germline CDR1 and CDR2 sequences are SGHTS and YDEGEE. V was trimmed by 7 bases and J by 0 bases, leaving 8 bases between them. This CDR3 has 12 residues. Here the CDR3 reads CASLSISYEQYF. The CDR3 nucleotides read TGTGCCAGCTTGAGTATCTCCTACGAGCAGTACTTC. Filled out from reference TRBV5-8 and TRBJ2-7, the complete variable domain reads EAGVTQSPTHLIKTRGQQATLRCSPISGHTSVYWYQQALGLGLQFLLWYDEGEERNRGNFPPRFSGRQFPNYSSELNVNALELEDSALYLCASLSISYEQYFGPGTRLTVT.

The V call is TRBV29-1, the J call TRBJ1-3; D ambiguous. V was pared by 6 bases and J by 4 bases, with 10 bases between. The CDR3 is 12 residues long. Germline V lookup: CDR1 SQVTM, CDR2 ANQGSEA. This CDR3 is CSVSQSGNTIYF. CDR3 sequence (DNA): TGCAGCGTGTCACAGTCGGGAAACACCATATATTTT.

The chain links TRBV6-1 to TRBJ1-4, with a possible D match to TRBD1 (5 bases). The CDR3 length is 15 residues. Germline V gene data show CDR1 as MNHNS and CDR2 as SASEGT. Trimming stripped 2 bases from V and 8 bases from J, with 15 bases between. CDR3 DNA: TGTGCCAGCAGTGAATTTGTTACGGGGGAGGAAAAACTGTTTTTT. Amino acid sequence: CASSEFVTGEEKLFF.

J is TRBJ2-1 and V is TRBV7-9; 8 bases match TRBD2. Germline V CDR1 and CDR2: SEHNR, FQNEAQ (reference sequence). The V gene end was trimmed by 5 bases and the J gene end by 6 bases; junction bases not matched to a gene: 12. The CDR3 consists of 16 residues. The DNA of the CDR3 is TGTGCCAGCAGCCCCCTATCAGAGCGGGAGACCAATGAGCAGTTCTTC. It is translated as CASSPLSERETNEQFF.

This clone was recorded a few times. The J gene is TRBJ2-3, the V gene TRBV11-3; no clear D. This CDR3 is 17 amino acids long. Trimming stripped 5 bases from V and 0 bases from J, with 18 bases between. CDR1 and CDR2 (germline): SGHNT, YENEEA. CDR3 residues: CASSPQSISPSTDTQYF. The CDR3 DNA follows: TGTGCCAGCAGCCCACAGTCTATCAGCCCTAGCACAGATACGCAGTATTTT.

The chain links TRBV7-2 to TRBJ2-2; 7 bases match TRBD2. The CDR3 totals 16 residues. The J segment lost 3 bases and the V segment lost 5 bases, leaving 9 bases of the junction unmatched. Germline loops: CDR1 SGHTA, CDR2 FQGNSA. The chain's CDR3 is CASSLRPGGYTGELFF. CDR3 nucleotide sequence: TGTGCCAGCAGCCTCCGGCCGGGGGGATACACCGGGGAGCTGTTTTTT.

In this sample, this clone turned up a few times. V gene TRBV29-1 combines with J gene TRBJ1-2; no reliable D call. CDR3 length equals 13 residues. Germline V gene lookup returns CDR1 SQVTM and CDR2 ANQGSEA. V lost 3 bases and J lost 4, with 12 bases in between. In nucleotides, the CDR3 is TGCAGCGTTGATTTTGCCAGTTTCTATGGCTACACCTTC. This codes for CSVDFASFYGYTF. The variable domain in full, completed from reference TRBV29-1 and TRBJ1-2, reads SAVISQKPSRDICQRGTSLTIQCQVDSQVTMMFWYRQQPGQSLTLIATANQGSEATYESGFVIDKFPISRPNLTFSTLTVSNMSPEDSSIYLCSVDFASFYGYTFGSGTRLTVV.